The present T cell receptor beta chain was sequenced within a study of HIV-infected patients and healthy controls. Looked up from germline, CDR1 is SEHNR and CDR2 is FQNEAQ (reference sequence). The CDR3 loop spans 16 amino acids. V gave up 6 bases and J gave up 8 bases; unmatched junction bases: 11. From the 5' RACE reads, TCRdb called clonotypes with MiXCR, one entry per CDR3 protein. This repertoire shows around 18,000 distinct CDR3 sequences, roughly 15% found once; its top ten account for less than 30%. The chain recombines TRBV7-9 with TRBJ2-1; 12 bases are shared with TRBD2. Sequenced: CD8+ T cells from blood. The TCR was taken from a human donor in good health. Here the CDR3 reads CASSHFLAGGRYEQFF. The CDR3 DNA reads TGTGCCAGCAGTCATTTCCTAGCGGGAGGGCGGTATGAGCAGTTCTTC.